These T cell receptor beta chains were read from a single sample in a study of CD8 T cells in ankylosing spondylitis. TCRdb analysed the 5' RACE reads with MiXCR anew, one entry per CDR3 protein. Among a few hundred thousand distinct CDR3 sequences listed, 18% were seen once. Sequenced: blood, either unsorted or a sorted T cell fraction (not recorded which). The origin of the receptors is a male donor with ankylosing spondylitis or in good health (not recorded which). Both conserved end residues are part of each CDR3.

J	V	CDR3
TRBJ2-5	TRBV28	CASSSAETQYF
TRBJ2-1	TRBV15	CATTTTRYNEQFF
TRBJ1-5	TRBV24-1	CATSGEQGLNQPQHF
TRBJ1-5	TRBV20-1	CSATTGSLNQPQHF
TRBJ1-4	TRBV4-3	CASSQDLSGNEKLFF
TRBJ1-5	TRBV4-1	CASSQAGTGLLQPQHF
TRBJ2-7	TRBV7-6	CASSSSQGEQYF
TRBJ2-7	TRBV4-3	CASSQTGDGGEQYF
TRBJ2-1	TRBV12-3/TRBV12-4	CASSLSGARFGEQFF
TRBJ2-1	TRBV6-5	CASSYRWEGPNEQFF
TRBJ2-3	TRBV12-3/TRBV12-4	CASDHGSSTDTQYF
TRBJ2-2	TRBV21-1	CAVNHRLAANTGELFF
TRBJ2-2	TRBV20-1	CSATVAGELFF
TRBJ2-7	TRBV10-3	CAISETGNYEQYF
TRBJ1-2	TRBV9	CASTGLYGYTF
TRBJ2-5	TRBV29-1	CSVRFETQYF
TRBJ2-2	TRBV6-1	CASNQDRDTGELFF
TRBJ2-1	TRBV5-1	CASSLETGAGNEQFF
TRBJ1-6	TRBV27	CASRLVAALHPF
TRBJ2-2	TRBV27	CASSLTSGSSRTTGELFF
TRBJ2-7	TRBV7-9	CASSLAQGAFDEQYF
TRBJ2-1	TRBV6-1	CASSGIPLFSYNEQFF
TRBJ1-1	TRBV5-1	CASSPWTLSGGEAFF
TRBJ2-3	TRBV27	CASSLFGTSTDTQYF
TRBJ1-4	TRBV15	CATSQDRGRSGKLFF
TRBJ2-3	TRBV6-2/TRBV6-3	CASQRVAGTADTQYF
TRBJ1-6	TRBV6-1	CASSPMMDSSYNSPLHF
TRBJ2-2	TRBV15	CATSRSGTGATGELFF
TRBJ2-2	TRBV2	CASSASANTGELFF
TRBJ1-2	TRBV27	CASSFSQTNYGYTF
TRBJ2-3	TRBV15	CATSRDNTPSLAWNTDTQYF
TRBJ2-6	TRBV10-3	CAISESFDGANVLTF
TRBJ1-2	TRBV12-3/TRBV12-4	CASSRENYGYTF
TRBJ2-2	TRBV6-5	CASSYSNSYTGELFF
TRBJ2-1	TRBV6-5	CASSYTRGNNEQFF
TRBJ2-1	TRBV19	CASSTLQGEAGFTVYNEQFF
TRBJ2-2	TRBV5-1	CASSYGLVPNTGELFF
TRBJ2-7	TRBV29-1	CSATSGSTYEQYF
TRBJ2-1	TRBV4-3	CASSQDHVGASYNEQFF
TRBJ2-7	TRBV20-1	CSDARGGVEQYF
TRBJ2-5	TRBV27	CASSLGGRAGETQYF
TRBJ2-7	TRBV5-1	CASSDSRSYEQYF
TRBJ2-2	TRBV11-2	CASSLWDRGRTGELFF
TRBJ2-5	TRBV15	CATSRDGGRRQETQYF
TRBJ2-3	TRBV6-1	CASSTLKILQRTDTQYF
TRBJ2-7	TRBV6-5	CATVSGISTYEQYF
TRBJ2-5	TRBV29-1	CSVDTTTGKVETQYF